These T cell receptor beta chains were read from a single sample in a study of blood T cells in healthy people across ages. Using its own MiXCR run on the 5' RACE reads, TCRdb lists one record per CDR3 protein. The table has about 1 million distinct CDR3 sequences, under 30% seen once. In addition, the sample was reused for a study of T cells of mothers and their children.

Sequencing was carried out using blood. Receptor source: a girl between 2 and 10 years old in good health. The CDR3 runs from the conserved cysteine through the conserved F or W. Fields, in order: D gene, V gene, J gene, clone size, CDR3 protein, CDR3 DNA. A D gene is named only where the DNA matches it firmly. Clone size is stated in some rows and not others, as once, few, many or a class when expanded.

d_gene: -; v_gene: TRBV6-2/TRBV6-3; j_gene: TRBJ1-6; abundance: few; CDR3aa: CASSYPTDRNSPLHF; CDR3nt: TGTGCCAGCAGTTACCCTACCGACCGAAATTCACCCCTCCACTTT
d_gene: -; v_gene: TRBV7-2; j_gene: TRBJ2-7; abundance: -; CDR3aa: CASSFLGTPVYEQYF; CDR3nt: TGTGCCAGCAGCTTCCTCGGGACGCCAGTCTACGAGCAGTACTTC
d_gene: -; v_gene: TRBV4-3; j_gene: TRBJ1-1; abundance: few; CDR3aa: CASSQEGYQNTEAFF; CDR3nt: TGCGCCAGCAGCCAAGAAGGGTACCAGAACACTGAAGCTTTCTTT
d_gene: -; v_gene: TRBV20-1; j_gene: TRBJ1-1; abundance: -; CDR3aa: CSALRGEDTYTEAFF; CDR3nt: TGCAGTGCCCTTAGGGGCGAGGATACTTACACTGAAGCTTTCTTT
d_gene: TRBD2; v_gene: TRBV29-1; j_gene: TRBJ2-1; abundance: few; CDR3aa: CSVGTSGGNEQFF; CDR3nt: TGCAGCGTTGGGACTAGCGGGGGGAATGAGCAGTTCTTC
d_gene: TRBD1; v_gene: TRBV7-9; j_gene: TRBJ1-6; abundance: few; CDR3aa: CASRRTGTGNSPLHF; CDR3nt: TGTGCCAGCAGACGCACCGGGACAGGGAATTCACCCCTCCACTTT
d_gene: -; v_gene: TRBV20-1; j_gene: TRBJ1-1; abundance: few; CDR3aa: CSARDLRTEAFF; CDR3nt: TGCAGTGCTAGAGACTTGAGGACTGAAGCTTTCTTT
d_gene: TRBD1; v_gene: TRBV6-2/TRBV6-3; j_gene: TRBJ1-2; abundance: -; CDR3aa: CASSGQGLRGYTF; CDR3nt: TGTGCCAGCAGCGGACAGGGACTGAGAGGCTACACCTTC
d_gene: TRBD1; v_gene: TRBV13; j_gene: TRBJ1-6; abundance: -; CDR3aa: CASSPRDRGAPLHF; CDR3nt: TGTGCCAGCAGCCCCCGGGACAGGGGTGCACCCCTCCACTTT
d_gene: -; v_gene: TRBV5-5; j_gene: TRBJ1-2; abundance: few; CDR3aa: CASSFGDGLGSYTF; CDR3nt: TGTGCCAGCAGCTTCGGGGACGGACTTGGAAGCTACACCTTC
d_gene: -; v_gene: TRBV4-3; j_gene: TRBJ1-3; abundance: -; CDR3aa: CASSPGAGPSGNTIYF; CDR3nt: TGCGCCAGCAGCCCTGGTGCGGGGCCCTCTGGAAACACCATATATTTT
d_gene: -; v_gene: TRBV12-3/TRBV12-4; j_gene: TRBJ1-4; abundance: -; CDR3aa: CASSWGNEKLFF; CDR3nt: TGTGCCAGCAGTTGGGGTAATGAAAAACTGTTTTTT
d_gene: -; v_gene: TRBV20-1; j_gene: TRBJ2-1; abundance: few; CDR3aa: CSAEDVGGSDDEQFF; CDR3nt: TGCAGTGCCGAAGACGTGGGGGGTAGTGACGATGAGCAGTTCTTC
d_gene: -; v_gene: TRBV29-1; j_gene: TRBJ1-1; abundance: few; CDR3aa: CSAHYTGEAFF; CDR3nt: TGCAGCGCTCATTATACGGGTGAAGCTTTCTTT
d_gene: TRBD1; v_gene: TRBV3-1; j_gene: TRBJ2-5; abundance: -; CDR3aa: CASSQPGTGVKETQYF; CDR3nt: TGTGCCAGCAGCCAACCCGGGACAGGGGTAAAAGAGACCCAGTACTTC
d_gene: -; v_gene: TRBV7-6; j_gene: TRBJ2-7; abundance: -; CDR3aa: CASSLELGSYEQYF; CDR3nt: TGTGCCAGCAGCTTAGAGTTGGGGTCCTACGAGCAGTACTTC
d_gene: TRBD2; v_gene: TRBV6-1; j_gene: TRBJ2-3; abundance: -; CDR3aa: CASSGRRGDRGHTQYF; CDR3nt: TGTGCCAGCAGTGGGAGACGGGGGGACCGCGGCCATACGCAGTATTTT
d_gene: -; v_gene: TRBV27; j_gene: TRBJ2-5; abundance: -; CDR3aa: CASSLIGFEETQYF; CDR3nt: TGTGCCAGCAGTTTAATTGGGTTCGAAGAGACCCAGTACTTC
d_gene: TRBD1; v_gene: TRBV20-1; j_gene: TRBJ1-1; abundance: -; CDR3aa: CSASDYLTGAGATEAFF; CDR3nt: TGCAGTGCTAGTGATTACCTTACAGGGGCGGGAGCCACTGAAGCTTTCTTT
d_gene: -; v_gene: TRBV2; j_gene: TRBJ2-3; abundance: few; CDR3aa: CASMGRDTSETLTDTQYF; CDR3nt: TGTGCCAGCATGGGACGGGACACTTCGGAAACCCTCACAGATACGCAGTATTTT
d_gene: -; v_gene: TRBV12-3/TRBV12-4; j_gene: TRBJ2-7; abundance: once; CDR3aa: CASSLCVECEQYF; CDR3nt: TGTGCCAGCAGTTTATGTGTAGAATGCGAGCAGTACTTC
d_gene: -; v_gene: TRBV25-1; j_gene: TRBJ2-7; abundance: few; CDR3aa: CASSARGVPEQYF; CDR3nt: TGTGCCAGCAGTGCCCGTGGGGTCCCCGAGCAGTACTTC
d_gene: TRBD2; v_gene: TRBV20-1; j_gene: TRBJ2-1; abundance: few; CDR3aa: CSASGLAIYNEQFF; CDR3nt: TGCAGTGCTAGCGGACTAGCCATTTACAATGAGCAGTTCTTC
d_gene: -; v_gene: TRBV27; j_gene: TRBJ2-1; abundance: -; CDR3aa: CASTVGPNLYNEQFF; CDR3nt: TGTGCCAGCACGGTCGGACCAAACCTTTACAATGAGCAGTTCTTC
d_gene: -; v_gene: TRBV6-2/TRBV6-3; j_gene: TRBJ1-1; abundance: few; CDR3aa: CASILHPDTEAFF; CDR3nt: TGTGCCAGCATTTTACATCCTGACACTGAAGCTTTCTTT
d_gene: TRBD2; v_gene: TRBV3-1; j_gene: TRBJ2-1; abundance: once; CDR3aa: CASSQVVAGVEQFF; CDR3nt: TGTGCCAGCAGCCAAGTGGTAGCGGGGGTTGAGCAGTTCTTC
d_gene: TRBD2; v_gene: TRBV27; j_gene: TRBJ2-1; abundance: -; CDR3aa: CASSKPGGEWGNEQFF; CDR3nt: TGTGCCAGCAGCAAACCGGGAGGAGAGTGGGGGAATGAGCAGTTCTTC
d_gene: TRBD1; v_gene: TRBV12-3/TRBV12-4; j_gene: TRBJ2-7; abundance: few; CDR3aa: CASGSTGATYEQYF; CDR3nt: TGTGCCAGCGGATCGACAGGGGCTACCTACGAGCAGTACTTC
d_gene: TRBD1; v_gene: TRBV7-9; j_gene: TRBJ2-7; abundance: few; CDR3aa: CASSDGTGVEQYF; CDR3nt: TGTGCCAGCAGCGACGGGACAGGGGTCGAGCAGTACTTC
d_gene: TRBD1; v_gene: TRBV7-9; j_gene: TRBJ1-1; abundance: few; CDR3aa: CASGRQGEIEAFF; CDR3nt: TGTGCCAGCGGACGACAGGGGGAGATTGAAGCTTTCTTT
d_gene: TRBD2; v_gene: TRBV7-2; j_gene: TRBJ2-1; abundance: few; CDR3aa: CASSLVGLAELYNEQFF; CDR3nt: TGTGCCAGCAGCTTAGTAGGTCTAGCGGAACTTTACAATGAGCAGTTCTTC
d_gene: -; v_gene: TRBV29-1; j_gene: TRBJ2-1; abundance: few; CDR3aa: CSVLDNEQFF; CDR3nt: TGCAGCGTCCTGGACAATGAGCAGTTCTTC
d_gene: -; v_gene: TRBV18; j_gene: TRBJ2-6; abundance: few; CDR3aa: CASSPPGAQSSGANVLTF; CDR3nt: TGTGCCAGCTCACCACCTGGGGCTCAAAGCTCTGGGGCCAACGTCCTGACTTTC
d_gene: TRBD1; v_gene: TRBV6-1; j_gene: TRBJ2-7; abundance: once; CDR3aa: CASSGLGTGGEQYF; CDR3nt: TGTGCCAGCAGTGGGCTTGGGACAGGGGGCGAGCAGTACTTC
d_gene: TRBD1; v_gene: TRBV5-1; j_gene: TRBJ1-1; abundance: -; CDR3aa: CAGSSRQGSGEAFF; CDR3nt: TGCGCCGGCAGCTCGCGACAGGGTTCCGGTGAAGCTTTCTTT
d_gene: TRBD1; v_gene: TRBV20-1; j_gene: TRBJ2-7; abundance: -; CDR3aa: CSARGDRDEQYF; CDR3nt: TGCAGTGCTAGAGGGGACAGGGACGAGCAGTACTTC
d_gene: -; v_gene: TRBV12-3/TRBV12-4; j_gene: TRBJ2-2; abundance: -; CDR3aa: CASSVYSGFRDTGELFF; CDR3nt: TGTGCCAGCAGCGTATACTCGGGATTTAGAGACACCGGGGAGCTGTTTTTT
d_gene: TRBD1; v_gene: TRBV7-2; j_gene: TRBJ1-2; abundance: -; CDR3aa: CASKEGGDRGDGYTF; CDR3nt: TGTGCCAGCAAAGAGGGTGGGGACAGGGGAGACGGCTACACCTTC
d_gene: -; v_gene: TRBV4-1; j_gene: TRBJ1-1; abundance: -; CDR3aa: CASSQEVALIEAFF; CDR3nt: TGCGCCAGCAGCCAAGAAGTAGCCCTCATTGAAGCTTTCTTT